This record covers a single TCR beta chain. What antigen it recognizes has not been identified. Base qualities are not at hand, and no much larger clone is one base apart. This record belongs to a study of cytomegalovirus exposure and HLA in healthy donors (TCRdb year 2017). Regarding the complete study: In an earlier analysis of around 540 of the donors, 276 Gb of sequence data and 117 million unique TCR beta sequences from about 180 million T cells were reported. Roughly 310 gigabases of sequencing data and approximately 85 million unique TCR sequences were included in an early release covering over 600 HLA-typed donors. The genetic ancestry cluster associated with self-reported Caucasian donors included over 65% of the roughly 360 genotyped donors. The study aimed to test whether cataloging public T cell receptors could reveal signatures of past pathogen exposure. Using immunosequencing, the study profiled T cell repertoires from some 670 subjects and related those repertoires to cytomegalovirus serostatus. In addition to the first cohort of 650 to 800 subjects, a separate validation cohort of 130 or so different subjects was used. To predict cytomegalovirus infection status, the study combined high-throughput TCR immunosequencing, statistical association of individual TCRs with disease status, and machine learning. A later analysis re-examined previously published TCR beta repertoires from several hundred donors and added high-resolution HLA genotyping to investigate patterns of TCR occurrence. In the later analysis, no new phenotypic data were used to find candidate immune exposures; instead, reliance was placed on TCR beta sequences and their occurrence across donors. An earlier analysis of 587 of the donors used high-throughput TCR beta sequencing to judge whether each TCR beta V gene segment behaved as functional or pseudogenic. Donor age, sex, ethnicity and CMV serostatus were compiled together with the repertoire data. Genome-wide SNP genotypes for about 60% of the roughly 670 donors were used in a later genetic analysis, which treated that subset as a discovery cohort. Every discovery cohort repertoire had been produced on one sequencing platform. Class I and class II HLA loci were covered by the typing at four-digit resolution. The number of donors typed differed by locus, with about 620-630 for A, B, C, DRB1 and DQB1, around 520 for DQA1, nearly 610 for DPA1, and some 450 for DPB1. Because of strong linkage in the cohort, five DR-DQ haplotypes were treated as single units for association and clustering. On average, 235,054 unique TCR beta nucleotide sequences were sequenced per donor among a few hundred genotyped donors of the cohort, with roughly a sixth of those sequences being non-productive. The paper as a whole reports these results and caveats: In a later analysis, TCR association rates were found to vary across HLA loci, with the most associated TCRs seen for DRB1 alleles and the fewest for HLA-C alleles. The classifier was reported to diagnose cytomegalovirus status with high specificity and sensitivity in both the original cohort and the validation cohort. Most TCR sequences were seen in very few donors, while some public TCRs were found in many individuals. An earlier analysis of 587 of the donors showed that most TCR beta V segments appeared in productive rearrangements either about 90% or about 30% of the time, which broadly matched IMGT annotations. The cohort was sequenced for TCR beta chains only, and without alpha or paired-chain data the features that could be detected were limited. An association between a missense DCLRE1C variant and V-gene and J-gene trimming of TCR beta chains was found in a later genetic analysis and replicated in an independent cohort. In vitro tests confirmed that three of the cytomegalovirus-associated TCR beta chains recognize cytomegalovirus antigens. A later analysis found that most CMV-associated TCR beta chains appeared HLA-restricted, with HLA associations seemingly driven largely by CMV exposure. A further reported finding was that TCR beta sequences accurately predicted the HLA-A and HLA-B alleles for most subjects in the first cohort. The study gave a list of 150 to 200 TCR beta chains associated with cytomegalovirus. In a later genetic analysis, fewer N-insertions in productive TCRs were reported among donors in an Asian-associated ancestry cluster than the 666-donor mean. A later analysis reported that several top co-occurrence clusters appeared linked to parvovirus B19, influenza, CMV and Epstein-Barr virus. Because counts were too low, about 15 rarely observed V segments, including chromosome 9 orphons, were left out of the earlier analysis of 587 of the donors. The presence/absence analyses assumed that sequencing depth was roughly uniform across donors, and that assumption may not be true. Because HLA typing was missing for some donors at each locus, association tests included only the typed subset. Correlated functional status among segregating V segments might reflect linkage disequilibrium, but an unknown experimental factor could not be ruled out. According to the authors, the approach could potentially be generalized to other disease states and immunological phenotypes. CMV serostatus was the only immune exposure information available for the cohort. Compared with equally common non-associated chains, HLA-associated TCR beta chains in a later analysis were more clonally expanded and had lower generation probabilities. A group of highly shared sequence variants was considered likely to be a technical artifact of the sequencing pipeline. When HLA alleles, especially DR and DQ, strongly co-occurred, TCR associations were difficult to assign to individual alleles. The 87-base-pair reads could not distinguish some IMGT-functional V segments, including TRBV6-2 and TRBV6-3, so those segments were excluded. A later analysis associated about 16,000 TCR beta sequences with specific HLA alleles at a false discovery rate of 0.05.

The library was prepared using the immunoSEQ multiplex PCR assay. A mixture of 60 forward primers for TCR Vbeta segments and 13 reverse primers for TCR Jbeta segments was used in the multiplex PCR. The CDR3 region of rearranged TCR beta genes was amplified from genomic DNA with a multiplex PCR assay. The Illumina HiSeq System was used to sequence the amplified TCR beta libraries as 87-base-pair reads. As for the original processing: In a later analysis, some 80 million unique TCR beta chains were counted across the approximately 620 repertoires, and some 10 million of these chains were shared by at least two donors. Raw reads were error-corrected and collapsed into unique sequences with a nearest-neighbor algorithm that merged closely related sequences to remove PCR and sequencing errors. To assign V, D and J gene segments, CDR3 sequences were aligned to IMGT reference sequences. For a sequence to be retained, a match of at least six nucleotides to both a V gene segment and a J gene segment was required. Rearrangements were called productive when the CDR3 lacked stop codons and stayed in frame with V and J; all others were non-productive. Following IMGT convention, CDR3 was defined as the stretch from the second conserved V-encoded cysteine up to the conserved J-encoded phenylalanine. Sequences without an unambiguous match to a single V gene segment were excluded from the earlier analysis of over 500 of the donors. In an earlier analysis of approximately 590 of the donors, a V segment was called functional when productive rearrangements were above 56.7%, and segregating when the standard deviation between donors exceeded 5%. A statistical classification framework was built to diagnose cytomegalovirus status from the catalog of TCR beta chain sequences. In a later analysis, V and J genes were assigned by comparing TCR nucleotide sequences against IMGT/GENE-DB human TR gene sequences. In a later analysis, CDR3 sequences and most-parsimonious VDJ recombination scenarios were assigned using the TCRdist pipeline. In a later analysis, every TCR beta chain was defined by the combination of its CDR3 amino acid sequence and its V-gene family, and reads without a unique V-gene family were dropped. To address suspected cross-contamination and a sequencing artifact, a later analysis removed several hundred highly shared, low-generation-probability nucleotide sequences. For each public chain, a later analysis derived a clonal expansion index from normalized ranks of inferred template counts within each repertoire. In a later analysis, generation probabilities were computed using a VDJ recombination model fitted to out-of-frame rearrangements, and the results were checked against IGoR. In a later analysis, TCR-TCR, TCR-HLA and TCR-CMV co-occurrence was scored with hypergeometric tests, and a repertoire-size bias correction was applied to TCR pairs. False discovery rates were estimated in a later analysis by permuting HLA or CMV assignments 20 times. In a later analysis, co-occurring TCRs were grouped using DBSCAN, with TCRdist sequence similarity added in when clustering inside HLA-allele-positive subsets. Repertoires with fewer than 30,000 or more than 120,000 public chains were left out of co-occurrence clustering, as were five repertoires with anomalous nucleotide sharing. Sourced from immuneACCESS, this table was stored by TCRdb with only in-frame sequences that have V and J called. A share of the clones is absent; for the studies checked, an unresolved V gene accounts for under half, and the remainder has no known explanation. The DNA was the basis for D and trimming; V, J and clone size are from that table. Present in this sample are some 86,000 clones, just over 65% of which were seen just once. In total, the top ten clones hold roughly 2% of the sample.

The cohort consisted of hundreds of healthy bone marrow donors. At the time of sampling, all cohort members were nominally healthy, though unrecorded immune exposures were likely present. The donor tested CMV seronegative and was one of the 352 seronegative cohort members. A peripheral blood sample was provided by each donor, and peripheral blood mononuclear cells were used for TCR beta sequencing. The Qiagen DNeasy Blood Extraction Kit was used to extract genomic DNA from the blood cell samples. According to the germline V gene, CDR1 reads MNHNS and CDR2 reads SASEGT. A distance of 12 bases separates the germline ends of V and J, which lose 0 bases and 4 bases respectively. The CDR3 measures 15 amino acids from cysteine to phenylalanine. Only the CDR3 part of the read is kept: 45 bases, read in frame from the first base.

The clonotype was recovered from a man aged 30 to 39 in good health and CMV-seronegative. In this chain, TRBV6-1 is recombined with TRBJ1-2, with the D gene not clear enough to name. Material: PBMCs. The DNA sequence is TGTGCCAGCAGTGAAGCGGCTGATGGCTCCTATGGCTACACCTTC. It encodes CASSEAADGSYGYTF.